These 7 T cell receptor beta chains were all obtained from the same sample, sequenced in a study of PD-1 blockade in mismatch repair-deficient tumors. Profiled with immunoSEQ multiplex PCR; TCRdb holds only in-frame clones, not every one. The data show 100,000 or so clones, about four fifths seen once. The sample consisted of peripheral blood, taken about 36 weeks after starting pembrolizumab. These receptors all come from an adult with mismatch repair-deficient cancer.

Concerning this clone itself: One junction end disagrees with the germline gene, perhaps due to a read error. This chain links TRBV7-7 with TRBJ2-1; no clear D. The CDR3 consists of 13 residues. CDR1 and CDR2 from the germline V gene are SSHAT and FNYEAQ (reference sequence). The CDR3, as DNA: TGTGCTAGCAGCTTCCAGTTAAACAATGAGCAGTTCTTC. The encoded protein is CASSFQLNNEQFF.

This clone was seen once. The chain carries TRBV19 and TRBJ2-3; D gene ambiguous. The CDR3 totals 14 residues. The V and J ends lost 3 bases and 5 bases respectively, with 12 bases between them. CDR1 is LNHDA, CDR2 SQIVND, per germline (reference sequence). The CDR3 is CASSMAARGDTQYF. The CDR3 DNA is TGTGCCAGTAGTATGGCCGCCCGAGGAGATACGCAGTATTTT.

The chain has TRBV6-5 and TRBJ1-3; 7 nucleotides agree with TRBD1. The CDR3 extends over 15 amino acids. The trim removed 6 bases at V and 1 base at J, leaving 6 bases unmatched. The V gene's germline CDR1 is MNHEY and CDR2 SVGAGI. The CDR3 sequence: CASRVTGVSGNTIYF. The CDR3 DNA sequence: TGTGCCAGCAGGGTTACAGGGGTTTCTGGAAACACCATATATTTT.

This clone came up a few times. V is TRBV7-6 and J is TRBJ2-2; D not certain. The ends were cut back, 1 base at V and 7 bases at J, with 4 bases in the middle. The germline V gene has CDR1 SGHVS and CDR2 FNYEAQ. This CDR3 spans 12 amino acids. CDR3 nucleotides: TGTGCCAGCAGCTTAGACGTCGGGGAGCTGTTTTTT. Protein product: CASSLDVGELFF.

V gene TRBV7-9 combines with J gene TRBJ2-7, with D possibly matching TRBD1 (6 bases). Trimming removed 5 bases at V and 4 bases at J, with 15 bases between. The CDR3 is 14 amino acids. The germline CDR1 and CDR2 sequences are SEHNR and FQNEAQ (reference sequence). CDR3 region: CASSGAGAGYEQYF. The CDR3 nucleotides read TGTGCCAGCAGCGGGGCAGGGGCAGGGTACGAGCAGTACTTC. Variable domain in full (rest from reference TRBV7-9 and TRBJ2-7): DTGVSQNPRHKITKRGQNVTFRCDPISEHNRLYWYRQTLGQGPEFLTYFQNEAQLEKSRLLSDRFSAERPKGSFSTLEIQRTEQGDSAMYLCASSGAGAGYEQYFGPGTRLTVT.

V and J are TRBV7-3 and TRBJ2-5; possible D gene TRBD2, 7 bases. Germline CDR1 reads SGHTA; CDR2 reads FQGTGA. This CDR3 spans 15 amino acids. The V end lost 5 bases, the J end lost 2 bases, and 15 bases lay between the germline ends. CDR3 coding DNA: TGTGCCAGCAGCCGGGGGGCAGATATTCAAGAGACCCAGTACTTC. Translating it yields CASSRGADIQETQYF.

The rearrangement joins TRBV19 to TRBJ2-2; 10 nucleotides match TRBD2. Germline V CDR1 and CDR2: LNHDA, SQIVND (reference sequence). The CDR3 contains 18 residues. With V trimmed by 3 bases and J by 5 bases, 12 bases remained unmatched. The DNA for the CDR3 is TGTGCCAGTAGTATTGTCACGGGAGCGGGAGGGCGAACCGGGGAGCTGTTTTTT. It yields the protein CASSIVTGAGGRTGELFF.